This T cell receptor (beta chain) was identified during a study of beta chain features in type 1 diabetes. The sample holds a few counts of this clone. The sequenced template was cDNA made from the entire isolated RNA. Sequencing used immunoSEQ multiplex PCR; TCRdb keeps in-frame clones, though not all of them. The sample gives hundreds of thousands of clones, about 30% of which show up once; 0.05% to 0.065% is in the top ten. The germline V gene has CDR1 SGHNT and CDR2 YYREEE (reference sequence). The V gene lost 3 bases and the J gene lost 8 bases, with 14 bases spanning the gap. The CDR3 totals 14 residues.

This sequence was found in a man aged 18 to 29 in good health. Sequenced input: naive CD4+ T cells from blood. V gene TRBV5-4 combines with J gene TRBJ1-4; TRBD1 might be the D (6 bases). CDR3 DNA: TGTGCCAGCAGCTCAGGGGAACTCGGGGAAAAACTGTTTTTT. Its protein product is CASSSGELGEKLFF.